Listed here are 28 T cell receptor beta chains from one sample, sequenced in a study of cytomegalovirus exposure and HLA in healthy donors (dated 2017 in TCRdb). Library construction relied on the immunoSEQ multiplex PCR assay. A mixture of 60 forward primers for TCR Vbeta segments and 13 reverse primers for TCR Jbeta segments was used in the multiplex PCR. In its TCRdb copy, this immuneACCESS table keeps in-frame sequences only and misses some clones. Where compared with another copy, unresolved V genes explain less than half of these, and the others have no known cause. This sample comprises fewer than 250,000 clones, approximately 78% of them detected only once. The top ten clonotypes cover 13% to 15% of the sample. Sequencing was done on a sample of PBMCs. The receptors derive from a woman in her twenties or thirties in good health and CMV-seropositive.

This chain connects TRBV18 to TRBJ2-6; the match to TRBD1 covers 11 bases. Per germline, CDR1 KGHSH and CDR2 LQKENI. V shed 3 bases and J 1 base; nucleotides not matched to a gene: 5. CDR3 length equals 18 residues. The CDR3 reads CASSPGQGALSGANVLTF. The CDR3 bases are TGTGCCAGCTCACCCGGACAGGGGGCGCTTTCTGGGGCCAACGTCCTGACTTTC.

This clone was seen only a few times. For the CDR3, the DNA is TGTGCCAGCAGTACTACGGGACTATTCAATGAGCAGTTCTTC. This codes for CASSTTGLFNEQFF. The chain uses TRBV2 and TRBJ2-1, with 7 positions matching TRBD2. J gave up 6 bases and V 5 bases, and 7 bases lay outside the gene matches. Germline values: CDR1 SNHLY, CDR2 FYNNEI. CDR3 size: 14 residues.

Only a few counts were recorded for this clone. The J gene is TRBJ2-7, the V gene TRBV5-4, with D perhaps matching TRBD2 (5 bases). CDR3 size: 14 residues. Germline CDR1 SGHNT, CDR2 YYREEE (reference sequence). Trimming cost V 0 bases and J 5 bases, with 12 bases left between them. The CDR3 spells CASSLVGGWDEQYF. The CDR3 bases are TGTGCCAGCAGCTTGGTCGGCGGGTGGGACGAGCAGTACTTC.

The V and J genes are TRBV10-3 and TRBJ1-1; D gene unclear. With 0 bases removed from V and 3 bases from J, the gap between germline ends came to 11 bases. CDR1 and CDR2 (germline): ENHRY, SYGVKD. CDR3 length: 15 amino acids. The CDR3 spells CAISESGSLDTEAFF. The CDR3 DNA reads as TGTGCCATCAGTGAGTCCGGCAGTCTAGACACTGAAGCTTTCTTT.

The chain recombines TRBV5-1 with TRBJ2-5, with unresolved D. V lost 0 bases, J lost 2 bases, and 8 bases lay in between. The CDR3 runs to 14 residues. Germline values: CDR1 SGHRS, CDR2 YFSETQ. CDR3 sequence: CASSLAARQETQYF. For the CDR3, the DNA is TGCGCCAGCAGCTTGGCCGCGCGGCAAGAGACCCAGTACTTC.

Ten or more counts support this clone. This chain joins TRBV7-9 and TRBJ2-7, with 8 bases fitting TRBD1. V was pared by 6 bases and J by 0 bases, with 7 bases of the junction left unmatched. This CDR3 is built from 15 residues. CDR1 and CDR2 from the germline V gene are SEHNR and FQNEAQ (reference sequence). The CDR3 reads CASRPGGVSSYEQYF. As DNA, the CDR3 is TGTGCCAGCAGGCCAGGGGGCGTGAGCTCCTACGAGCAGTACTTC.

CDR3 bases: TGCGCCAGCAGCTTGAGCGGGCAGGGTCCCTCTCCGTTGTACTTC. It codes for CASSLSGQGPSPLYF. V usage is TRBV5-1 and J usage is TRBJ2-7, with D maybe TRBD2 (6 bases). The CDR3 is made up of 15 amino acids. Trimming shortened V by 1 base and J by 12 bases, and 23 bases separated the two germline ends. Looked up from germline, CDR1 is SGHRS and CDR2 is YFSETQ. Drawing the rest from reference TRBV5-1 and TRBJ2-7, the complete variable domain is KAGVTQTPRYLIKTRGQQVTLSCSPISGHRSVSWYQQTPGQGLQFLFEYFSETQRNKGNFPGRFSGRQFSNSRSEMNVSTLELGDSALYLCASSLSGQGPSPLYFGPGTRLTVT.

The chain links TRBV28 to TRBJ1-2, with 9 nucleotides matching TRBD1. This CDR3 region has 14 residues. Germline CDR1 reads MDHEN; CDR2 reads SYDVKM. The V gene end was trimmed by 11 bases and the J gene end by 4 bases; junction bases not matched to a gene: 11. The CDR3 loop is CAVRTGGFGYGYTF. In DNA, the CDR3 is TGTGCCGTCAGAACAGGGGGCTTCGGCTATGGCTACACCTTC.

The chain couples TRBV28 to TRBJ1-5; TRBD1 matches 11 bases. This CDR3 has 14 residues. Trimming took 11 bases from V and 2 from J; bases not matched to a gene: 5. Germline values: CDR1 MDHEN, CDR2 SYDVKM. DNA for the CDR3: TGTGCCGGGGGGGGACAGGGGGGCAATCAGCCCCAGCATTTT. This translates into CAGGGQGGNQPQHF.

This clone was seen more than once but under ten times. The chain couples TRBV10-3 to TRBJ2-7; 8 bases are shared with TRBD1. CDR3 size: 14 residues. V was clipped by 6 bases and J by 2 bases; unmatched bases: 6. The germline V gene encodes CDR1 ENHRY and CDR2 SYGVKD. CDR3 coding DNA: TGTGCCATCAGGGACAGGGCGGGAACCTACGAGCAGTACTTC. Translation: CAIRDRAGTYEQYF.

The V and J genes are TRBV5-1 and TRBJ2-7; perhaps TRBD1 as D (5 bases). CDR1 is SGHRS, CDR2 YFSETQ, per germline. Trimming shortened V by 0 bases and J by 6 bases, and 10 bases separated the two germline ends. The CDR3 consists of 13 residues. The CDR3: CASSLEWGGEQYF. CDR3 bases: TGCGCCAGCAGCTTGGAGTGGGGCGGCGAGCAGTACTTC.

The chain combines TRBV6-6 with TRBJ2-5; D is possibly TRBD2 (5 bases). V was pared by 0 bases and J by 5 bases, with 16 bases between. This CDR3 has 16 amino acids. Germline CDR1 reads MNHNY; CDR2 reads SVGAGI (reference sequence). The CDR3: CASSYSRAASRETQYF. The CDR3 DNA sequence: TGTGCCAGCAGTTACTCGAGGGCGGCCAGTAGGGAGACCCAGTACTTC.

The chain combines TRBV11-2 with TRBJ2-1; 15 positions match TRBD2. V trimming: 4 bases; J trimming: 7 bases; junction bases outside the gene matches: 8. The germline V gene has CDR1 SGHAT and CDR2 FQNNGV. CDR3 size: 17 residues. The CDR3 reads CASSWAGTSGRLNEQFF. The CDR3 DNA sequence: TGTGCCAGCAGCTGGGCCGGGACTAGCGGGAGGCTAAATGAGCAGTTCTTC. Variable domain in full (rest from reference TRBV11-2 and TRBJ2-1): EAGVAQSPRYKIIEKRQSVAFWCNPISGHATLYWYQQILGQGPKLLIQFQNNGVVDDSQLPKDRFSAERLKGVDSTLKIQPAKLEDSAVYLCASSWAGTSGRLNEQFFGPGTRLTVL.

This clone appeared a few times. The chain carries TRBV5-6 and TRBJ1-1; 10 bases line up with TRBD1. CDR1 and CDR2 from the germline V gene are SGHDT and YYEEEE. This CDR3 has 14 amino acids. Trimming cost V 4 bases and J 4 bases; bases outside gene matches: 4. CDR3 loop: CASSRTGGSTEAFF. The CDR3, as DNA: TGTGCCAGCAGCAGGACAGGGGGAAGCACTGAAGCTTTCTTT. The variable domain in full, with the rest retrieved from reference TRBV5-6 and TRBJ1-1, is DAGVTQSPTHLIKTRGQQVTLRCSPKSGHDTVSWYQQALGQGPQFIFQYYEEEERQRGNFPDRFSGHQFPNYSSELNVNALLLGDSALYLCASSRTGGSTEAFFGQGTRLTVV.

The J gene is TRBJ2-5, the V gene TRBV10-3; tentative D call: TRBD2 (6 bases). The DNA matches TRBJ2-7 better at its end, which makes the J call doubtful. CDR1 is ENHRY, CDR2 SYGVKD, per germline. The CDR3 is 16 amino acids. This CDR3 reads CAISESGGIGLYEQYF. CDR3 nucleotides: TGTGCCATCAGTGAGTCCGGGGGAATTGGGTTATACGAGCAGTACTTC.

The rearrangement joins TRBV11-3 to TRBJ2-7, with 8 nucleotides matching TRBD1. This CDR3 has 14 residues. The germline V gene encodes CDR1 SGHNT and CDR2 YENEEA. Trimming cost V 3 bases and J 5 bases; bases outside gene matches: 6. Written as DNA, the CDR3 is TGTGCCAGCAGCTTCCGGGACAGGTACCACGAGCAGTACTTC. Translated: CASSFRDRYHEQYF.

The chain uses TRBV7-3 and TRBJ2-2; 8 bases are shared with TRBD1. The germline V gene has CDR1 SGHTA and CDR2 FQGTGA. The length of the CDR3 is 16 residues. V lost 2 bases to trimming and J lost 0 bases; unmatched junction nucleotides: 2. The CDR3 sequence: CASSLWDRSNTGELFF. The CDR3 DNA sequence: TGTGCCAGCAGCTTATGGGACAGGTCGAACACCGGGGAGCTGTTTTTT.

The chain uses TRBV6-1 and TRBJ2-4, with D maybe TRBD1 (6 bases). The CDR3 runs to 15 residues. The V and J ends lost 5 bases and 7 bases respectively, with 18 bases between them. Germline assignment: CDR1 MNHNS and CDR2 SASEGT. DNA for the CDR3: TGTGCCAGCAGTCCAACAGTCGACAGGTTGAACATTCAGTACTTC. This encodes CASSPTVDRLNIQYF.

V gene TRBV7-8 combines with J gene TRBJ2-2; 7 bases align to TRBD2. Germline values: CDR1 SGHVS, CDR2 FQNEAQ. This CDR3 is 16 amino acids long. Unmatched junction bases numbered 4, after V lost 3 bases and J lost 0 bases. CDR3 loop: CASSFIGGSNTGELFF. The CDR3 DNA is TGTGCCAGCAGCTTCATCGGGGGGTCGAACACCGGGGAGCTGTTTTTT.

This chain joins TRBV7-9 and TRBJ2-1; a weak D match, TRBD2 (7 bases). The CDR3 is made up of 15 amino acids. Germline V gene lookup returns CDR1 SEHNR and CDR2 FQNEAQ (reference sequence). Trimming removed 6 bases at V and 8 bases at J, with 20 bases between. The CDR3 DNA reads TGTGCCAGCAGTTCCGGGGGGCCCCTCGGCGATGAGCAGTTCTTC. This codes for CASSSGGPLGDEQFF.

The gene calls are TRBV28 and TRBJ2-7, with a possible D match to TRBD1 (5 bases). Germline loops: CDR1 MDHEN, CDR2 SYDVKM. Trimming left V 6 bases short and J 7 bases short, with 13 bases between. The CDR3 loop spans 12 amino acids. CDR3 nucleotides: TGTGCCAGCAGCGTTGACAGACCAGAGCAGTACTTC. Encoded protein: CASSVDRPEQYF.

The gene calls are TRBV6-1 and TRBJ2-5, with D tentatively TRBD1 (5 bases). The germline gives CDR1 MNHNS, CDR2 SASEGT. This CDR3 spans 13 amino acids. V was pared by 4 bases and J by 6 bases, with 12 bases between. DNA of the CDR3: TGTGCCAGCAGTGGAGCGCAGGGAAAGACCCAGTACTTC. The encoded protein is CASSGAQGKTQYF.

This rearrangement joins TRBV9 to TRBJ2-3; D ambiguous. The CDR3 sequence is 14 residues long. Trimming removed 4 bases at V and 1 base at J, with 10 bases between. From germline, CDR1 is SGDLS and CDR2 YYNGEE. The CDR3 loop reads CASSFLLGTDTQYF. CDR3 coding DNA: TGTGCCAGCAGCTTCCTACTCGGCACAGATACGCAGTATTTT.

This clone has only one observation. J is TRBJ2-1 and V is TRBV10-1; 8 bases fit TRBD2. The CDR3 contains 14 residues. Germline V gene data show CDR1 as WNHNN and CDR2 as SYGVQD (reference sequence). V lost 0 bases to trimming and J lost 8 bases; unmatched junction nucleotides: 3. As DNA, the CDR3 is TGCGCCAGCAGTGAGTCGAAGCGGGGGCATGAGCAGTTCTTC. Translated: CASSESKRGHEQFF.

This chain connects TRBV10-3 to TRBJ2-7, with TRBD2 matching over 12 bases. The J segment lost 7 bases and the V segment lost 0 bases, leaving 7 bases of the junction unmatched. Germline values: CDR1 ENHRY, CDR2 SYGVKD. This CDR3 has 16 residues. DNA for the CDR3: TGTGCCATCAGTGAGTCGCGGACTAGCGGGACGGGTGAGCAGTACTTC. It yields the protein CAISESRTSGTGEQYF.

The V and J genes are TRBV30 and TRBJ2-7; 11 bases agree with TRBD2. The CDR3 has 14 residues. The V gene's germline CDR1 is GTSNPN and CDR2 SVGIG (reference sequence). The V gene end was trimmed by 4 bases and the J gene end by 2 bases; junction bases not matched to a gene: 4. The CDR3 DNA reads TGTGCCTGGACGCGACTAGCGGGACCCTACGAGCAGTACTTC. It codes for CAWTRLAGPYEQYF.

As for this clone: The sample carries other DNA sequences with the same CDR3. This chain connects TRBV7-9 to TRBJ2-3; unclear D gene. Trimming removed 2 bases at V and 4 bases at J, with 4 bases between. The CDR3 runs 12 residues. Germline V gene lookup returns CDR1 SEHNR and CDR2 FQNEAQ (reference sequence). The CDR3 sequence is CASSLSSDTQYF. The CDR3 DNA sequence: TGTGCCAGCAGCTTATCGTCAGATACGCAGTATTTT.

The chain employs TRBV28 and TRBJ2-7; perhaps TRBD1 as D (5 bases). Trimming removed 5 bases from V and 3 bases from J, with 17 bases in between. This CDR3 has 15 residues. CDR1 is MDHEN and CDR2 is SYDVKM in the germline V gene. The CDR3 protein is CASSPNQGPGYEQYF. In nucleotides, the CDR3 is TGTGCCAGCAGTCCAAATCAGGGTCCGGGCTACGAGCAGTACTTC. Full variable domain (rest looked up from reference TRBV28 and TRBJ2-7): DVKVTQSSRYLVKRTGEKVFLECVQDMDHENMFWYRQDPGLGLRLIYFSYDVKMKEKGDIPEGYSVSREKKERFSLILESASTNQTSMYLCASSPNQGPGYEQYFGPGTRLTVT.